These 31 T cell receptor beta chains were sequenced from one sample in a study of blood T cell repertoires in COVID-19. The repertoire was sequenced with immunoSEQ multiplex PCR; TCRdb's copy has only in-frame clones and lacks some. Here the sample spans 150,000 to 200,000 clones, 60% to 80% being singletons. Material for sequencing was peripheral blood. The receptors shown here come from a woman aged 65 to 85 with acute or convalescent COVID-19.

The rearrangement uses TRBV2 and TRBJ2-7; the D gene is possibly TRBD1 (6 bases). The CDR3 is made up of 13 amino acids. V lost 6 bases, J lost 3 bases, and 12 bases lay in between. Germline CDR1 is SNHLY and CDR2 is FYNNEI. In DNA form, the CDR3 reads TGTGCCAGCAGCCCAGGGACATTCTACGAGCAGTACTTC. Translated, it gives CASSPGTFYEQYF.

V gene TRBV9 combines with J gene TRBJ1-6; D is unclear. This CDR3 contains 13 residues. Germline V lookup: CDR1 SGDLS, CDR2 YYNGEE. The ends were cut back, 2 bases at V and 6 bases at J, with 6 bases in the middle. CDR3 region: CASSVESNSPLHF. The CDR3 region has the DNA TGTGCCAGCAGCGTGGAGAGTAATTCACCCCTCCACTTT.

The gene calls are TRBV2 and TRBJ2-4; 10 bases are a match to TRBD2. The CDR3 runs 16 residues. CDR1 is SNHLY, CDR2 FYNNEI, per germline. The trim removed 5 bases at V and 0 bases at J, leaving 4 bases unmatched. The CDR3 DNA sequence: TGTGCCAGCAGTTTGACTAGCGGGCTAGCCAAAAACATTCAGTACTTC. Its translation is CASSLTSGLAKNIQYF.

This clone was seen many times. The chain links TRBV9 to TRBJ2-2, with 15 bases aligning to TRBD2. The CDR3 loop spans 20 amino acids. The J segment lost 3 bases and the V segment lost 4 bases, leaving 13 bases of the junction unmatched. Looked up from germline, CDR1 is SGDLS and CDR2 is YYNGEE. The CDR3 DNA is TGTGCCAGCAGCCCCCTCGCCGGGACTAGCGGGAGGAGCGACACCGGGGAGCTGTTTTTT. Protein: CASSPLAGTSGRSDTGELFF.

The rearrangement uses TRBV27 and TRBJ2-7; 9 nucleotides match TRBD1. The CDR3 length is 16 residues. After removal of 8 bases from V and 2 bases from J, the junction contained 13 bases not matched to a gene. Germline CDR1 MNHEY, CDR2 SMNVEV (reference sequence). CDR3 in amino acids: CASRALVDRGTYEQYF. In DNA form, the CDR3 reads TGTGCCAGCCGCGCCTTGGTTGACAGGGGGACCTACGAGCAGTACTTC.

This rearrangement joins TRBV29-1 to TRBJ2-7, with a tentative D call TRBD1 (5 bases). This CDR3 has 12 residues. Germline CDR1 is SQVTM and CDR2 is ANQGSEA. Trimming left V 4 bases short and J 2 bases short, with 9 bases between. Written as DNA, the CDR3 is TGCAGCGTTGGACAGCTAGCCTACGAGCAGTACTTC. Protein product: CSVGQLAYEQYF.

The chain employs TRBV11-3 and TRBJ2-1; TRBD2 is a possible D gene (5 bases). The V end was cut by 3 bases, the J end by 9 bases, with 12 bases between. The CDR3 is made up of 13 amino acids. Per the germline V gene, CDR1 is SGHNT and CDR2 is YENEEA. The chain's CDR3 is CASSFEGNAEQFF. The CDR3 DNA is TGTGCCAGCAGCTTCGAGGGCAACGCTGAGCAGTTCTTC.

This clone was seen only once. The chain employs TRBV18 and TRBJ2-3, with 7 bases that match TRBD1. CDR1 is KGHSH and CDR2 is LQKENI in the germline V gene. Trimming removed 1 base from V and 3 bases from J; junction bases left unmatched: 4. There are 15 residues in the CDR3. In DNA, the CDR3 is TGTGCCAGCTCACCACGACAGGGAGCAACAGATACGCAGTATTTT. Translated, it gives CASSPRQGATDTQYF.

The chain's CDR3 is CASSLRLAGARNEQFF. CDR3 coding DNA: TGTGCCAGCAGCTTAAGATTGGCGGGAGCTCGGAATGAGCAGTTCTTC. This chain joins TRBV7-2 and TRBJ2-1; 7 nucleotides match TRBD2. The trim removed 2 bases at V and 7 bases at J, leaving 11 bases unmatched. CDR1 and CDR2 from the germline V gene are SGHTA and FQGNSA. This CDR3 is built from 16 residues. Filled out from reference TRBV7-2 and TRBJ2-1, the complete variable domain reads GAGVSQSPSNKVTEKGKDVELRCDPISGHTALYWYRQSLGQGLEFLIYFQGNSAPDKSGLPSDRFSAERTGGSVSTLTIQRTQQEDSAVYLCASSLRLAGARNEQFFGPGTRLTVL.

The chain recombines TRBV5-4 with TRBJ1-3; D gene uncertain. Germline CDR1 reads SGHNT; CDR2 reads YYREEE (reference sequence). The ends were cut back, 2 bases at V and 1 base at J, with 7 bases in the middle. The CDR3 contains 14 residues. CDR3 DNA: TGTGCCAGCAGCTTCCCCGGTTCTGGAAACACCATATATTTT. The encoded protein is CASSFPGSGNTIYF.

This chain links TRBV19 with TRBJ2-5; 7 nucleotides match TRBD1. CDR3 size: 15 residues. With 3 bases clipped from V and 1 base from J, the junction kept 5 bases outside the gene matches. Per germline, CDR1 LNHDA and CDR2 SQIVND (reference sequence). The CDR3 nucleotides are TGTGCCAGTAGTATTTCGGGGACAGTCCAAGAGACCCAGTACTTC. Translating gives CASSISGTVQETQYF.

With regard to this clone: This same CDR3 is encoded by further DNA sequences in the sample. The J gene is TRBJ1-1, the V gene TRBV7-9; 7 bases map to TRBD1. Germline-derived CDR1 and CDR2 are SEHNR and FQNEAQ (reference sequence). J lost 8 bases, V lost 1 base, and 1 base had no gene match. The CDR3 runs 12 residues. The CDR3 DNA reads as TGTGCCAGCAGCTTAGGACAGGGAGAAGCTTTCTTT. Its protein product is CASSLGQGEAFF.

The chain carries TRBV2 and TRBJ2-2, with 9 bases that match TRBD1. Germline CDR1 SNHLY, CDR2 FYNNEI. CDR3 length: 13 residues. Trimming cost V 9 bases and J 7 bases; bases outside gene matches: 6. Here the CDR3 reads CASLDRGLGELFF. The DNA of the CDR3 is TGTGCCAGTTTGGACAGGGGCCTCGGGGAGCTGTTTTTT.

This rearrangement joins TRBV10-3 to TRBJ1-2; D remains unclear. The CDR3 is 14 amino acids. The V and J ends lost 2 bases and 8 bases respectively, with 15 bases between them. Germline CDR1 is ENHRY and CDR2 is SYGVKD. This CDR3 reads CAISEALQSGGYTF. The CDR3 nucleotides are TGTGCCATCAGTGAGGCACTGCAATCGGGGGGCTACACCTTC.

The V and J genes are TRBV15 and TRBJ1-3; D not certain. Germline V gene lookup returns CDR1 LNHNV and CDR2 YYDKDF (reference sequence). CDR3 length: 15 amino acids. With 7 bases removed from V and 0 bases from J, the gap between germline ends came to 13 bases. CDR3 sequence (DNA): TGTGCCACCACCGATTCTTACAGCTCTGGAAACACCATATATTTT. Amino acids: CATTDSYSSGNTIYF. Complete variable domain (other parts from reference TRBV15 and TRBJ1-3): DAMVIQNPRYQVTQFGKPVTLSCSQTLNHNVMYWYQQKSSQAPKLLFHYYDKDFNNEADTPDNFQSRRPNTSFCFLDIRSPGLGDTAMYLCATTDSYSSGNTIYFGEGSWLTVV.

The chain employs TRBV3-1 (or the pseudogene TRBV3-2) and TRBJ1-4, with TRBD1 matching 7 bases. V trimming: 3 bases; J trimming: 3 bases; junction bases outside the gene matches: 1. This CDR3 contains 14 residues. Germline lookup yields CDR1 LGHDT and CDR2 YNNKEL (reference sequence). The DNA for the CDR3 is TGTGCCAGCAGCCAGGGACAGTCTAATGAAAAACTGTTTTTT. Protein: CASSQGQSNEKLFF.

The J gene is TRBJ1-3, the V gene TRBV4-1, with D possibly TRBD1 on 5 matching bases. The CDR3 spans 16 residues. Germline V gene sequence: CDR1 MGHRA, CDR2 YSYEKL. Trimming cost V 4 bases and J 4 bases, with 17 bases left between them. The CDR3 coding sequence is TGCGCCAGCAGCCTCTTAACCGGGGGATCAGGAAACACCATATATTTT. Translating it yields CASSLLTGGSGNTIYF.

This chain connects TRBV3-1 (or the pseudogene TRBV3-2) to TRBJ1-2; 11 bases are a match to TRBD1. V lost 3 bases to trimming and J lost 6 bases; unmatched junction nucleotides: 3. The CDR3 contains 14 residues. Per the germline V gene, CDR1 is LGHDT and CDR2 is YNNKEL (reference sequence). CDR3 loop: CASSQGDRGNGYTF. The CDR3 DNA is TGTGCCAGCAGCCAGGGGGACAGGGGGAATGGCTACACCTTC.

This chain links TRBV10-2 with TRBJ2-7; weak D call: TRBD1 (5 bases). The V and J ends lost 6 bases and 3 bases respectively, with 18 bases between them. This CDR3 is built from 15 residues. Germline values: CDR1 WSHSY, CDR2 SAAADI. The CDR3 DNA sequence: TGCGCCAGCAGGGACGCAGGGAAAGGCTTCTACGAGCAGTACTTC. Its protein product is CASRDAGKGFYEQYF.

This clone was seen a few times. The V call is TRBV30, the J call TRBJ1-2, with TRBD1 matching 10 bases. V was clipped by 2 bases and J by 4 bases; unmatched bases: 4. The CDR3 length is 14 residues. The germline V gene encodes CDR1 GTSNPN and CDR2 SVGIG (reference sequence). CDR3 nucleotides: TGTGCCTGGAGTCCGACAGGGGGCGGCTATGGCTACACCTTC. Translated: CAWSPTGGGYGYTF.

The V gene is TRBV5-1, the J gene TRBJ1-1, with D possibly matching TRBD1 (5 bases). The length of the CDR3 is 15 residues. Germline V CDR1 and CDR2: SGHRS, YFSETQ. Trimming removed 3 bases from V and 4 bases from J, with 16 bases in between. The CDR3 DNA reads TGCGCCAGCAGCTGGGGGTATGGGGGGACCACTGAAGCTTTCTTT. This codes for CASSWGYGGTTEAFF. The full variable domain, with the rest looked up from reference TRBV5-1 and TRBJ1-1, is KAGVTQTPRYLIKTRGQQVTLSCSPISGHRSVSWYQQTPGQGLQFLFEYFSETQRNKGNFPGRFSGRQFSNSRSEMNVSTLELGDSALYLCASSWGYGGTTEAFFGQGTRLTVV.

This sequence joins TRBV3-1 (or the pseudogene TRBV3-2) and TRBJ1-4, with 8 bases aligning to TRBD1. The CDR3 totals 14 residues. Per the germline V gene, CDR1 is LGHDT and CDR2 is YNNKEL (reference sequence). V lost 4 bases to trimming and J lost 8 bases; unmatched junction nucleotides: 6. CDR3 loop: CASSLTGDEEKLFF. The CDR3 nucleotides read TGTGCCAGCAGCCTGACAGGGGATGAGGAAAAACTGTTTTTT.

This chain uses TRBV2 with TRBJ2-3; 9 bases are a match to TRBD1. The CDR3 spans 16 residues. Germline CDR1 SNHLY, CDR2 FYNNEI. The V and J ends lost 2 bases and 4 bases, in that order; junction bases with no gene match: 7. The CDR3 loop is CASSESTGGLADTQYF. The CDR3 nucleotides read TGTGCCAGCAGTGAATCGACAGGGGGTTTGGCAGATACGCAGTATTTT.

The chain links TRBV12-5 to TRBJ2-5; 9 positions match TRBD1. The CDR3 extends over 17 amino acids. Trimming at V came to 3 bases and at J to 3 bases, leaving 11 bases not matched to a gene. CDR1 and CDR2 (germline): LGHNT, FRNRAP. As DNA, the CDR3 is TGTGCTAGTGGTTTCGGGACAGGGCGGGCGGACAAAGAGACCCAGTACTTC. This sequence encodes CASGFGTGRADKETQYF.

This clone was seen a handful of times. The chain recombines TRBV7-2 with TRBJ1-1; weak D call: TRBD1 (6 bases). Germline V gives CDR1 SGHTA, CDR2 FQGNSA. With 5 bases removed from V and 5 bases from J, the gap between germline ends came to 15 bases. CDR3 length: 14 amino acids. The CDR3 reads CASSQVRGATEAFF. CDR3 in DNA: TGTGCCAGCAGCCAAGTACGGGGGGCGACTGAAGCTTTCTTT.

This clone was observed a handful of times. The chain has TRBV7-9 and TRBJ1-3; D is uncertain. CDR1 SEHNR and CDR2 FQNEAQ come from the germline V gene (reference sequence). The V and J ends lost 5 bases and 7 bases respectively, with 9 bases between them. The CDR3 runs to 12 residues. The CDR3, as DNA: TGTGCCAGCAGCCACCAGGTGAACACCATATATTTT. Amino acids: CASSHQVNTIYF.

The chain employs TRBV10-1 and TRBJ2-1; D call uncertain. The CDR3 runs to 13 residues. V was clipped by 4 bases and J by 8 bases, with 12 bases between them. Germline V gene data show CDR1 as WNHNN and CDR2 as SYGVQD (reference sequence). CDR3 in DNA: TGCGCCAGCAGTGCTCCCTCTGAGGATGAGCAGTTCTTC. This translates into CASSAPSEDEQFF.

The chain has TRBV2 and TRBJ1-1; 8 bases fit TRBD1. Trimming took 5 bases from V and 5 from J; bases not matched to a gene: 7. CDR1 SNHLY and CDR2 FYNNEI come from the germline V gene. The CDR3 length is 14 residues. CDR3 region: CASSNQGAHTEAFF. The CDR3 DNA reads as TGTGCCAGCAGTAATCAGGGGGCTCATACTGAAGCTTTCTTT. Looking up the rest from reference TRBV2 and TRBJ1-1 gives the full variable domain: EPEVTQTPSHQVTQMGQEVILRCVPISNHLYFYWYRQILGQKVEFLVSFYNNEISEKSEIFDDQFSVERPDGSNFTLKIRSTKLEDSAMYFCASSNQGAHTEAFFGQGTRLTVV.

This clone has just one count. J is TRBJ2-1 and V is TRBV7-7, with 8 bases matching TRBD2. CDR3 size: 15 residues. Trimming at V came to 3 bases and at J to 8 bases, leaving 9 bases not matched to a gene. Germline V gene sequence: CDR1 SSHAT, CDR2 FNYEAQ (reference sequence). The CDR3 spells CASSLGGAGADEQFF. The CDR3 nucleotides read TGTGCCAGCAGCTTGGGGGGAGCGGGAGCGGATGAGCAGTTCTTC.

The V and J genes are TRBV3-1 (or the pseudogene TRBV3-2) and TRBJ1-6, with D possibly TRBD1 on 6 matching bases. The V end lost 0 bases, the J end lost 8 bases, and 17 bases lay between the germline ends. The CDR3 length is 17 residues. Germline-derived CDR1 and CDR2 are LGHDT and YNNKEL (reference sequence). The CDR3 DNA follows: TGTGCCAGCAGCCAAGATCTGGACAGACCCGGGGATTCACCCCTCCACTTT. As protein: CASSQDLDRPGDSPLHF.

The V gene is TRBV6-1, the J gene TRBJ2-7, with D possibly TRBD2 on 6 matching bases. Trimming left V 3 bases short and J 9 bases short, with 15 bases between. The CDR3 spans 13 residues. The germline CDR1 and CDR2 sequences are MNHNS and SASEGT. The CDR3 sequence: CASSDGTPKTQYF. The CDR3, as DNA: TGTGCCAGCAGTGATGGGACTCCAAAGACGCAGTACTTC.